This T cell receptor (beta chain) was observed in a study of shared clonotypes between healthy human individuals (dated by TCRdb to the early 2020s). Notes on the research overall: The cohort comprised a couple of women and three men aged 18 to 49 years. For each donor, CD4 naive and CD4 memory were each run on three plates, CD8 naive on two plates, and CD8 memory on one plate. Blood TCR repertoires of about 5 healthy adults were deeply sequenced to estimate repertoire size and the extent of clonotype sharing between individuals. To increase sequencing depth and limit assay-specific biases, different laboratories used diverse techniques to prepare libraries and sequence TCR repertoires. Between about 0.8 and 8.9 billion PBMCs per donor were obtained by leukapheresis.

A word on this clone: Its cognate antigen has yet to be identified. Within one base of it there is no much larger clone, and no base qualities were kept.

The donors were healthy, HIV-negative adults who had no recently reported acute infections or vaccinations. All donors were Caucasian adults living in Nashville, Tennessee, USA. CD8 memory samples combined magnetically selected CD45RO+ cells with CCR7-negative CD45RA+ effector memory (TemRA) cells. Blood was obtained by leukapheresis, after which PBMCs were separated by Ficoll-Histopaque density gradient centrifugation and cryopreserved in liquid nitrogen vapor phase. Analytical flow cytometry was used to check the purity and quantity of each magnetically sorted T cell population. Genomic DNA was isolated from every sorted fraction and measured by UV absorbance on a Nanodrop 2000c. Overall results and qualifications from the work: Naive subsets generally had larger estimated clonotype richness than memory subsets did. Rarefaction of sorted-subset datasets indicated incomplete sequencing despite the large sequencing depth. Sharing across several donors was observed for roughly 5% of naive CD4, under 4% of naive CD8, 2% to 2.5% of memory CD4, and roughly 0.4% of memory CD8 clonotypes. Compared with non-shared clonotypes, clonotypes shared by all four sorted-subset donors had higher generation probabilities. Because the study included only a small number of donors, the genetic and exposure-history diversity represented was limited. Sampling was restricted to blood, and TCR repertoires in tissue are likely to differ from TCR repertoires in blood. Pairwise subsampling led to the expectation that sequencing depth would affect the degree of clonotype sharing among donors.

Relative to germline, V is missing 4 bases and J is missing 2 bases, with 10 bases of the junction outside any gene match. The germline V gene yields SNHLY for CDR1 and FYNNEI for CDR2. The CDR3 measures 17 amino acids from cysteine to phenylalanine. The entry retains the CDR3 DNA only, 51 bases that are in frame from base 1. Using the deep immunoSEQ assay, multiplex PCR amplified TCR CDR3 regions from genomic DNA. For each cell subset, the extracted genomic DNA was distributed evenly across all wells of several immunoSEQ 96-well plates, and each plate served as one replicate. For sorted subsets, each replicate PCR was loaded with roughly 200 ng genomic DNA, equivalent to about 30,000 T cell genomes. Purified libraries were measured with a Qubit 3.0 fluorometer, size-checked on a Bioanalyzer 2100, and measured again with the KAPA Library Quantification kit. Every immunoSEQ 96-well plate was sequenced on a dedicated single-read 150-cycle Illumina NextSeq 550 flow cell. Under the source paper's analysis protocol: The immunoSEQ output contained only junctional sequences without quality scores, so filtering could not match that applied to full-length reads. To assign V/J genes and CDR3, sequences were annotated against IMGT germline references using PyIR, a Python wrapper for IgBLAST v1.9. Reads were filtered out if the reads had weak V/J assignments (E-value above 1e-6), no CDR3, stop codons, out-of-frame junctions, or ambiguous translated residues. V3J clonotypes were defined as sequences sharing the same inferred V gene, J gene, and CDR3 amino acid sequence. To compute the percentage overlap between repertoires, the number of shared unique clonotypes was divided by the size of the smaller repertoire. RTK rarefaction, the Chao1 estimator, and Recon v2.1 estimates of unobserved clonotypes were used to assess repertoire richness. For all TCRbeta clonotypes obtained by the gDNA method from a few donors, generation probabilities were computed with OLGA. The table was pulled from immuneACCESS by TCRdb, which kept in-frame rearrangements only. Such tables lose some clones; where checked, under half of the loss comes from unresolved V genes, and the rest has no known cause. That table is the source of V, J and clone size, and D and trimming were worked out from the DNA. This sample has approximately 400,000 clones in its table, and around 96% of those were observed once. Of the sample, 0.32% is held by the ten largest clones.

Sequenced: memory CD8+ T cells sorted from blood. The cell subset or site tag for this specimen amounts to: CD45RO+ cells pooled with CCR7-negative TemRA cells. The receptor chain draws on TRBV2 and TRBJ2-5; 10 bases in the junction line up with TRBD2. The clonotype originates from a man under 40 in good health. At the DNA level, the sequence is TGTGCCAGCAGTGCCCGGGGTAGCGGGAGGCCTCAAGAGACCCAGTACTTC. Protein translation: CASSARGSGRPQETQYF.